The T cell receptor (beta chain) under discussion was sequenced for a study of blood T cells in healthy people across ages. Donors were healthy Caucasian individuals from Russia aged roughly 6 to 100. Donors gave roughly 10 milliliters of peripheral blood apiece. Total RNA was isolated from each sample in quantities of at least 5.5 micrograms. CDR3 length: 17 residues. Per germline, CDR1 MNHEY and CDR2 SVGEGT. V lost 5 bases, J lost 3 bases, and 11 bases stayed unmatched. The second PCR ran about 6 to 12 cycles with a sample-barcoded 5' primer and J-beta primers. TCRdb passed the 5' RACE reads through MiXCR, listing each CDR3 protein once. This table has more than 750,000 distinct CDR3 sequences, 29% appearing once. In its sample, this clonotype was seen a few times. The same sample was also used in a study of T cells of mothers and their children.

Sequences were obtained from blood. The rearrangement uses TRBV6-2 or TRBV6-3 and TRBJ2-3, with 10 bases aligning to TRBD2. The sequence was collected from a woman aged 40 to 55 in good health. CDR3 residues: CASSAHQGLADTDTQYF. In DNA form, the CDR3 reads TGTGCCAGCAGTGCACACCAAGGACTAGCGGATACAGATACGCAGTATTTT.